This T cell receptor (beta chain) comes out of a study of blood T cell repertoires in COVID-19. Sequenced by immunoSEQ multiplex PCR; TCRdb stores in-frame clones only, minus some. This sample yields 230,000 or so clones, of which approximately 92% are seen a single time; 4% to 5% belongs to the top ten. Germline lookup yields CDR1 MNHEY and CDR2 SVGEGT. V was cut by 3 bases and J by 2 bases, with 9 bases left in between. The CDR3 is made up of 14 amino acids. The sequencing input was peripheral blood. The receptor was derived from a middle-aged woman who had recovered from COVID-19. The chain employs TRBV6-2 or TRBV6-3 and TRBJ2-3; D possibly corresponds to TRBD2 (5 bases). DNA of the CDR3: TGTGCCAGCAGTTATCTCGGGGACACAGATACGCAGTATTTT. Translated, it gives CASSYLGDTDTQYF.